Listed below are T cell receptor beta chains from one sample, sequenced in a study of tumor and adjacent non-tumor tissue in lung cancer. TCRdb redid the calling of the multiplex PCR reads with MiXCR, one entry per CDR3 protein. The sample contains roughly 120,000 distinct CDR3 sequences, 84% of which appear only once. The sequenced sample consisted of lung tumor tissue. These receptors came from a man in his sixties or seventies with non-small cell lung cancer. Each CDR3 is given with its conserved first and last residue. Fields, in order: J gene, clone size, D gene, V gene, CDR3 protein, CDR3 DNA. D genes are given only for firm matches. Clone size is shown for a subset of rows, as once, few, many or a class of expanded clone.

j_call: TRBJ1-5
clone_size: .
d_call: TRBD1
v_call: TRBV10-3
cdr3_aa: CAISITGEGGHPRHF
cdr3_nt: TGTGCCATCAGTATAACAGGGGAAGGGGGTCACCCCCGGCATTTC

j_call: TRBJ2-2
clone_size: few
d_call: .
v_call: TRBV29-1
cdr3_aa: CSADVAGVTGELFF
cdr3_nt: TGCAGCGCTGATGTAGCTGGGGTCACCGGGGAGCTGTTTTTT

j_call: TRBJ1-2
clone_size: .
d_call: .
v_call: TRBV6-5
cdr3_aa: CASNYSGQGHGYTF
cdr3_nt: TGTGCCAGCAATTACTCGGGACAAGGGCATGGCTACACCTTC

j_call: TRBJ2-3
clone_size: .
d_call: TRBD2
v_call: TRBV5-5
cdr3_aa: CVSSAYPGTSGGRTDTQYF
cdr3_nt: TGTGTCAGCAGCGCTTATCCCGGGACTAGCGGGGGCCGCACAGATACGCAGTATTTT

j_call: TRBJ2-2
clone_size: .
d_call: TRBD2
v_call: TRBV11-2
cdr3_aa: CANSPIAGGAGELFF
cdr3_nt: TGTGCCAACAGCCCCATAGCGGGGGGGGCTGGGGAGCTGTTTTTT

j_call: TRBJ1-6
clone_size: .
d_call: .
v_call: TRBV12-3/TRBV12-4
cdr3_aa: CAREKTGRRGDPDSPLHF
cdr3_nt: TGTGCCAGGGAGAAGACTGGGAGACGGGGTGATCCGGACTCACCCCTCCACTTT

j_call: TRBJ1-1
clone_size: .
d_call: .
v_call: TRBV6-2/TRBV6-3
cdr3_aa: CAHSSPGHRRVGAFF
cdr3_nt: TGTGCCCACAGTAGCCCGGGACATCGAAGGGTGGGAGCTTTCTTT

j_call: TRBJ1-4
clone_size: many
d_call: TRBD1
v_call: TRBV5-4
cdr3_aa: CASSAWTGEKLFF
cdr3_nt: TGTGCCAGCAGCGCGTGGACAGGTGAAAAACTGTTTTTT

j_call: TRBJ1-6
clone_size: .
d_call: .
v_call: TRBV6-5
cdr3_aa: CASRYQNSPHHF
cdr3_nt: TGTGCCAGCAGATATCAGAATTCACCCCACCACTTT

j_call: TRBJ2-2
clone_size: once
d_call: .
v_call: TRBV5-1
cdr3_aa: CASSLGPMGITGELFF
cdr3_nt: TGCGCCAGCAGCTTGGGCCCCATGGGGATCACCGGGGAGTTGTTTTTT

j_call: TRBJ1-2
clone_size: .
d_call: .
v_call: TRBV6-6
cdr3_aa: CASRGEGLTYYGYTF
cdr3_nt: TGTGCCAGCAGAGGGGAGGGTTTAACATACTATGGCTACACCTTC

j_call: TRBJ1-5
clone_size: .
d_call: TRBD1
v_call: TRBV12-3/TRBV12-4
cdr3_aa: CASSDRAQTQHF
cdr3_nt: TGTGCCAGCAGCGACAGGGCTCAGACCCAGCATTTT

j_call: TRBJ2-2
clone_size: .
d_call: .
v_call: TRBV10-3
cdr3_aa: CAISDSVGNTGELFF
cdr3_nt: TGTGCCATCAGTGACTCGGTAGGTAACACCGGGGAGCTGTTTTTT

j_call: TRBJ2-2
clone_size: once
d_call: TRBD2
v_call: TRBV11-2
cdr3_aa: CASSPSGMYSGELLF
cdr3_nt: TGTGCCAGCAGCCCAAGCGGAATGTACAGCGGGGAGCTGCTTTTT

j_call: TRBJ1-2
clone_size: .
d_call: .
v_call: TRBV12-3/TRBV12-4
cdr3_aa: CASSLDRADYDYTF
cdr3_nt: TGTGCCAGCAGTTTAGATAGGGCGGACTATGACTACACCTTC

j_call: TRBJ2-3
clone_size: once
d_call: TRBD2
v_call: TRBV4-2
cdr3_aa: CTSSQEREDRDTQYF
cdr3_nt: TGTACCAGCAGCCAAGAACGGGAGGACCGTGATACGCAGTATTTT

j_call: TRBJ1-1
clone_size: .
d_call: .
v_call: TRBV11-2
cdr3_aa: CASATVDEASF
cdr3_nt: TGTGCTAGCGCCACGGTGGATGAAGCTTCCTTT

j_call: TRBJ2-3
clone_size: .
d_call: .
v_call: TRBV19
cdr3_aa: CASSRGLGRGITDTHYF
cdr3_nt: TGTGCCAGTAGTAGGGGTTTGGGGAGAGGGATCACAGATACGCATTATTTT

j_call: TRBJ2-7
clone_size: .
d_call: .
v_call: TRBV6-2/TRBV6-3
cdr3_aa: CASSNPSRDPSGEQYF
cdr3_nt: TGTGCCAGCAGTAACCCGAGTAGGGACCCTTCTGGCGAGCAGTACTTC

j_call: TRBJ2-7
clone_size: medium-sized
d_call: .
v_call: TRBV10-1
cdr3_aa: CASSSTGSRLGEQYF
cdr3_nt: TGCGCCAGCAGTTCAACAGGGTCGAGGCTCGGCGAGCAGTACTTC

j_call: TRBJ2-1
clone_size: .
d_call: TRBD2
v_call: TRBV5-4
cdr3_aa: CDSSLGGDYTEQFF
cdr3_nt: TGTGACAGCAGCCTGGGCGGGGACTACACTGAGCAGTTCTTC

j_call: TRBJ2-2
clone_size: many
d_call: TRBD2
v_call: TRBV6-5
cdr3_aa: CASGGGRGTGELFF
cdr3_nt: TGTGCCAGCGGGGGCGGGAGGGGGACCGGGGAGCTGTTTTTT

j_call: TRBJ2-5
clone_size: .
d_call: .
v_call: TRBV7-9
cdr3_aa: CASSLPDGETQYF
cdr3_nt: TGTGCCAGCAGTCTCCCCGACGGGGAGACCCAGTACTTC

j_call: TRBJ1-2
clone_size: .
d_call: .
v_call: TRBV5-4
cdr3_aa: CATSLDVNYGYTF
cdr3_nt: TGTGCCACTAGCTTGGACGTTAACTATGGGTACACCTTC

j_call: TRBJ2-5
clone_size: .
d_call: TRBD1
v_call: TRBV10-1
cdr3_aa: CARRGTGEETQYF
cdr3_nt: TGTGCCAGACGAGGTACAGGGGAAGAGACCCAGTACTTC

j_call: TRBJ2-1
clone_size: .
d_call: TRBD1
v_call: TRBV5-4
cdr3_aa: CASSFGDRVGNEQFF
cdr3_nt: TGTGCAAGCAGCTTTGGAGACAGGGTGGGGAATGAGCAGTTCTTC

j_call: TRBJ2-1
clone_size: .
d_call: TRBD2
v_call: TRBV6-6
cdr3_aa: CASIMTSGSYNEQSF
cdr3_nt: TGTGCCAGTATTATGACTAGCGGCTCTTACAATGAGCAGTCCTTC

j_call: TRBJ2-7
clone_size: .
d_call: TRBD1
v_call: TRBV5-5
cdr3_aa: CASSLAEGAFSFGEQYF
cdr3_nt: TGTGCCAGCAGCTTGGCCGAGGGGGCGTTCAGTTTTGGTGAGCAGTACTTC

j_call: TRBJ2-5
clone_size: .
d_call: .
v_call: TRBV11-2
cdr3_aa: CASSLEGQDQETRYF
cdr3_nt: TGTGCTAGCAGCTTAGAAGGTCAGGACCAAGAGACCCGCTACTTC

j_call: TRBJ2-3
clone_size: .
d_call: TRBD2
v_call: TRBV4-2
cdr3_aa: CASSLMCSGTEDTQYF
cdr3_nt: TGTGCCAGCAGCCTTATGTGTAGCGGGACGGAAGATACGCAGTATTTT

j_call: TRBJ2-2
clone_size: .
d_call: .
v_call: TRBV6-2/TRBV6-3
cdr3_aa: CASSYFASRRSGTRELFF
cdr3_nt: TGTGCCAGCAGTTATTTTGCTAGCAGGAGGAGCGGAACCAGGGAGCTGTTTTTT

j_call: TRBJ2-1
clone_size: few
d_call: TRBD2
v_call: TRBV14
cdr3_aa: CASSQQAGSFYNEQSF
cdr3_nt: TGTGCAAGCAGTCAGCAAGCGGGATCTTTCTACAATGAGCAGTCCTTC

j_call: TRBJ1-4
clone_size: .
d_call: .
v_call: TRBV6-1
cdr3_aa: CASSEADSGGRGEKLFF
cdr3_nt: TGTGCCAGCAGTGAAGCTGATTCGGGAGGGCGCGGTGAAAAACTGTTTTTT

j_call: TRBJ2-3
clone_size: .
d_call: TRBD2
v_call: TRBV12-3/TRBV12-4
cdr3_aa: CASSFGGGWTDTQCF
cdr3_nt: TGTGCCAGCAGTTTCGGGGGGGGCTGGACAGATACGCAGTGTTTT

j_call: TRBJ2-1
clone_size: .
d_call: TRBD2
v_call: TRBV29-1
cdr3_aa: CSVEDPTSGIYNEWFF
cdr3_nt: TGCAGCGTTGAAGATCCCACTAGCGGCATCTACAATGAGTGGTTCTTC

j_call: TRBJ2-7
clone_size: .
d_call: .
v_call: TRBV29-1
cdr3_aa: CSVLRWQALDERYF
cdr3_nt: TGCAGCGTTCTCAGATGGCAGGCGTTGGACGAGCGGTACTTC

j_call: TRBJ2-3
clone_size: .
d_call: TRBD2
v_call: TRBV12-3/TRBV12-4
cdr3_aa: CDSSGGDGTSETNTLYF
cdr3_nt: TGTGACAGCAGTGGAGGGGACGGGACTAGCGAGACAAATACGCTGTATTTT

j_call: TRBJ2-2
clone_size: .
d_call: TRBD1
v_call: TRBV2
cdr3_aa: CASMSGQGDTGELFF
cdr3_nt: TGTGCCAGCATGTCCGGACAGGGGGACACCGGGGAGCTGTTTTTT

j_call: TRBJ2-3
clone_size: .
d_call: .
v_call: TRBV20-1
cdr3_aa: CRASGRDTQCF
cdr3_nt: TGCAGAGCTAGTGGCCGGGATACGCAGTGTTTT

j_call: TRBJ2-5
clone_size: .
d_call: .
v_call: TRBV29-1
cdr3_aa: CSAKPCHQTGEETQYF
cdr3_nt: TGCAGCGCCAAGCCCTGCCACCAGACAGGTGAAGAGACCCAGTACTTC

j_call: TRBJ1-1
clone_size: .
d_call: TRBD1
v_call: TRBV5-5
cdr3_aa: CARTGQVRDIEAFF
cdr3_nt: TGTGCCAGGACGGGACAGGTCCGGGACATTGAAGCTTTCTTT

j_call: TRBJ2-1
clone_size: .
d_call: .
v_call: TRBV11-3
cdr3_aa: CANSLLATSGGYNEQFF
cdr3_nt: TGTGCCAACAGCCTCCTAGCGACTAGTGGGGGCTACAATGAGCAGTTCTTC

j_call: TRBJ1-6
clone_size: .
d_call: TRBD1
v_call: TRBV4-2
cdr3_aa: CASSHLDRANSPLDF
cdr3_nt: TGTGCCAGCAGCCATCTCGACAGGGCGAATTCACCCCTCGACTTT

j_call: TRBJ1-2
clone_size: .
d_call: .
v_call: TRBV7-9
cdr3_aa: CASSLEGVGPFGFTF
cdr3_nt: TGTGCCAGCAGCTTAGAGGGGGTCGGACCTTTTGGCTTCACCTTC

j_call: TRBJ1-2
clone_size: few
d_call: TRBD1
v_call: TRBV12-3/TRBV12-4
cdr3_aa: CAGSPGQGYSGYDYTF
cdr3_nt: TGTGCCGGCAGTCCGGGACAGGGCTATTCAGGCTATGACTACACCTTC

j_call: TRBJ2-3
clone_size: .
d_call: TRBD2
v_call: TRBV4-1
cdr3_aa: CVSSQEVPSGTDMQYF
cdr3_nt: TGCGTCAGCAGCCAAGAGGTTCCTAGCGGGACAGATATGCAGTATTTT

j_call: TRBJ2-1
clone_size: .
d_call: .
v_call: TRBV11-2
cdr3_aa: CASTLHVRDWASYHEQFF
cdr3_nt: TGTGCCAGCACCTTACATGTGCGGGACTGGGCTTCCTACCATGAGCAGTTCTTC

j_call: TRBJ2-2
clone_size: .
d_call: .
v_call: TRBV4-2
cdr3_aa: CVSSGGASGGELFF
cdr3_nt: TGTGTCAGCAGTGGGGGGGCTTCCGGCGGGGAGCTGTTTTTT

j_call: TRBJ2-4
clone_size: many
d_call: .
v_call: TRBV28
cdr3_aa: CASSSYPLAKNIQYF
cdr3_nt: TGTGCCAGCAGTTCCTACCCTCTAGCCAAAAACATTCAGTACTTC

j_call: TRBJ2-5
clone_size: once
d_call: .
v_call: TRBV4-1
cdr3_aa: CSSSQQLGQETQYF
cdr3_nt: TGCTCCAGCAGCCAACAGCTGGGCCAAGAGACCCAGTACTTC

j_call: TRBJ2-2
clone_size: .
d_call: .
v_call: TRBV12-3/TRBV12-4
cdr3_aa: CASCFGIDTGELFF
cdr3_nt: TGTGCCAGCTGTTTCGGTATAGACACCGGGGAGCTGTTTTTT

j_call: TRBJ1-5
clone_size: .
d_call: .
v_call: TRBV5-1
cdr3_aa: CASSLEVKEAQHF
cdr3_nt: TGCGCCAGCAGCTTGGAAGTGAAAGAAGCCCAGCATTTT

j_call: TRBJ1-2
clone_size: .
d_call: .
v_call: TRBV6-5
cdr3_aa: CASSYFGGLNGYTF
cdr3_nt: TGCGCCAGCAGCTATTTTGGGGGGTTGAATGGCTACACCTTC

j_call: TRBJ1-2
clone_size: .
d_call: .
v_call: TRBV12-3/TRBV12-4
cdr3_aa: CAISLLTRFGYGYTF
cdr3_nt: TGTGCCATCAGTTTATTGACAAGGTTCGGCTATGGCTACACCTTC

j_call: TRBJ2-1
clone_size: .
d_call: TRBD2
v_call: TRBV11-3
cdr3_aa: CASSLLGTSGSHNEQFF
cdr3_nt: TGTGCCAGCAGCCTCCTAGGGACTAGCGGGAGTCACAATGAGCAGTTCTTC

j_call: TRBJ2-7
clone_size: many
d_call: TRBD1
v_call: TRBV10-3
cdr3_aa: CAIMGTGTLSYEQYF
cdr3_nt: TGTGCCATCATGGGGACAGGAACCCTCTCCTACGAGCAGTACTTC

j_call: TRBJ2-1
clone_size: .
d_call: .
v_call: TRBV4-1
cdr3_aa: CASSQGLQGPIEHFF
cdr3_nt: TGCGCCAGCAGCCAAGGTCTGCAGGGGCCCATTGAGCACTTCTTC

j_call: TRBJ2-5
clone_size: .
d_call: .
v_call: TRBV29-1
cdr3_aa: CSVKSVAETQYF
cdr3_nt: TGCAGCGTTAAGTCCGTGGCGGAGACCCAGTATTTC